The 10 T cell receptor beta chains in this list originate from one sample, sequenced in a study of T cell repertoires in cytomegalovirus infection. From the reads, TCRdb called clonotypes with MiXCR, one entry per CDR3 protein. The table has 150,000 to 180,000 distinct CDR3 sequences, about a quarter seen once. What was sequenced was PBMCs. These receptors all come from a human donor in good health (CMV status not recorded). Some clones in this sample may be carry-over from other donors' samples.

This chain connects TRBV20-1 to TRBJ1-6; D possibly corresponds to TRBD1 (6 bases). CDR3 size: 13 residues. Germline V gene lookup returns CDR1 DFQATT and CDR2 SNEGSKA (reference sequence). Trimming took 2 bases from V and 9 from J, leaving 11 bases between them. The CDR3 spells CSARRGWASPLHF. CDR3 nucleotide sequence: TGCAGTGCTAGAAGGGGGTGGGCTTCACCCCTCCACTTT.

This clonotype was seen a handful of times. The chain couples TRBV7-2 to TRBJ2-5; 8 nucleotides match TRBD2. Germline V gene data show CDR1 as SGHTA and CDR2 as FQGNSA. Trimming cost V 4 bases and J 5 bases; bases outside gene matches: 9. CDR3 length: 15 amino acids. This CDR3 reads CASSSSAGGGETQYF. CDR3 in DNA: TGTGCCAGCAGCTCCTCCGCGGGGGGCGGGGAGACCCAGTACTTC.

This clonotype was recorded a few times. The CDR3 region is CASITDYNSPLHF. The CDR3 nucleotides read TGTGCCAGCATCACAGACTATAATTCACCCCTCCACTTT. The chain recombines TRBV28 with TRBJ1-6, with D unclear. V was clipped by 7 bases and J by 3 bases, with 7 bases between them. The CDR3 is made up of 13 amino acids. Germline CDR1 and CDR2: MDHEN and SYDVKM.

This clonotype was seen ten or more times. V usage is TRBV12-3 or TRBV12-4 and J usage is TRBJ2-6; D is uncertain. The germline V and J ends were trimmed by 7 bases and 0 bases, with 4 bases remaining between them. This CDR3 contains 13 residues. The CDR3 spells CASTLSGANVLTF. As DNA, the CDR3 is TGTGCCAGCACTCTCTCTGGGGCCAACGTCCTGACTTTC.

The V gene is TRBV6-5, the J gene TRBJ2-2; D is unresolved. In germline, CDR1 is MNHEY, CDR2 SVGAGI. The CDR3 extends over 13 amino acids. Between the trimmed V and J ends, which lost 2 bases and 5 bases, there was a span of 6 bases. The DNA for the CDR3 is TGTGCCAGCAGTTACCAGTTTACCGGGGAGCTGTTTTTT. Translated: CASSYQFTGELFF.

This clonotype was recorded many times. The V and J genes are TRBV7-2 and TRBJ2-3; D is perhaps TRBD1 or TRBD2 (5 bases each). Trimming removed 5 bases at V and 3 bases at J, with 18 bases between. The CDR3 length is 16 residues. Germline CDR1 and CDR2: SGHTA and FQGNSA. CDR3 sequence (DNA): TGTGCCAGCAGCATCAGGACGGGGCGTTATACAGATACGCAGTATTTT. Protein sequence: CASSIRTGRYTDTQYF.

In its sample, this clonotype was seen many times. DNA of the CDR3: TGTGCCAGCAGCTCGACTAGCGGGGGAAACACAGATACGCAGTATTTT. Translating gives CASSSTSGGNTDTQYF. The chain is built from TRBV7-9 and TRBJ2-3, with 12 bases identical to TRBD2. V was clipped by 4 bases and J by 2 bases; unmatched bases: 4. The germline CDR1 and CDR2 sequences are SEHNR and FQNEAQ (reference sequence). CDR3 size: 16 residues.

This clonotype was seen repeatedly, ten times or more. The chain carries TRBV12-3 or TRBV12-4 and TRBJ1-3, with 7 positions matching TRBD1. The CDR3 runs 16 residues. V shed 8 bases, J shed 4 bases, and the junction held 14 bases outside the gene matches. The CDR3 here is CASDLREGARGNTIYF. The DNA for the CDR3 is TGTGCCAGCGACCTTCGGGAGGGGGCGAGGGGAAACACCATATATTTT.

This rearrangement joins TRBV7-8 to TRBJ2-2; TRBD2 is a possible D gene (6 bases). The CDR3 has 15 amino acids. Germline V gene lookup returns CDR1 SGHVS and CDR2 FQNEAQ. Deletions cut 6 bases from V and 7 bases from J, with 18 bases between. The CDR3 protein is CASSPLRGGDGELFF. The CDR3 nucleotides read TGTGCCAGCAGTCCCCTCCGGGGCGGGGACGGGGAGCTGTTTTTT.

The rearrangement joins TRBV23-1 to TRBJ1-5; D gene ambiguous. TRBV23-1 is flagged as an ORF with uncertain function. This CDR3 has 15 amino acids. The V gene lost 2 bases and the J gene lost 2 bases, with 10 bases spanning the gap. The CDR3 region is CASSQVGCGNQPQHF. The CDR3 nucleotides read TGCGCCAGCAGTCAAGTGGGATGTGGCAATCAGCCCCAGCATTTT.